This TCR beta chain was obtained from a study of cytomegalovirus exposure and HLA in healthy donors. For the study at large: A prior study identified 120 million or so unique TCR beta sequences from about 180 million T cells.

Trimming left V 4 bases short and J 0 bases short, with 10 bases between. In germline, CDR1 is SGDLS, CDR2 YYNGEE. The CDR3 runs 15 residues. It was with 60 Vbeta and 13 Jbeta primers that the PCR ran. Some clones are missing from TCRdb's copy, which holds only in-frame ones; the method was immunoSEQ multiplex PCR. The ten most abundant clones cover 1.3% of a sample with about 160,000 clones. This chain joins TRBV9 and TRBJ1-4, with a tentative D call TRBD1 (6 bases). The TCR originated in a woman in her fifties or sixties in good health and CMV-seronegative. The sequencing sample was made of PBMCs. The CDR3 spells CASSRGGSTNEKLFF. CDR3 nucleotides: TGTGCCAGCAGCAGAGGGGGTTCAACTAATGAAAAACTGTTTTTT.